This T cell receptor beta chain was sequenced in a study of early T cells in non-severe SARS-CoV-2 infection. Overall study: Sequencing used unsorted whole-blood bulk RNA, so chains lack pairing.

Notes on the study in general: Matching results from VDJdb favored anti-spike CD8 responses, leaving private and CD4 specificities undetected.

This clonotype was counted between two and nine times. Its matching antigen is unknown. Separate cDNA molecules each had unique molecular identifiers attached to them. TCRdb used MiXCR to reprocess the 5' RACE reads, holding one entry per CDR3 protein. The sample lists about 50,000 distinct CDR3 sequences, about 9.3% occurring once. The receptor was derived from an adult who was a healthcare worker with PCR-confirmed SARS-CoV-2 infection or an uninfected control (not recorded which). Sequencing was carried out using whole blood.

CDR3 nucleotides: TGCGCCAGCAGCCAAGCTTCGCACTACGAGCAGTACTTC. Encoded protein: CASSQASHYEQYF. The V gene is TRBV4-1, the J gene TRBJ2-7; D is uncertain. Germline lookup yields CDR1 MGHRA and CDR2 YSYEKL. V was trimmed by 1 base and J by 3 bases, leaving 7 bases between them. The CDR3 is made up of 13 amino acids.